Sequencing of this T cell receptor beta chain was carried out in a study of T-cell memory formation after mild COVID-19. Overall study results and limits: Pre-infection memory held some responding clones, suggesting pre-existing cross-reactive T cells responded.

This clonotype was observed once. Its antigen remains unknown. The CDR3 has 13 residues. CDR1 DFQATT and CDR2 SNEGSKA come from the germline V gene (reference sequence). The ends lost 3 bases at V and 7 bases at J; junction bases unmatched: 6. 5'RACE primed from the constant segment yielded TCR alpha and TCR beta cDNA libraries bearing sample barcodes and UMIs. MiXCR was run by TCRdb on the 5' RACE reads, yielding one entry per CDR3 protein. Among a few hundred thousand distinct CDR3 sequences listed, just under 20% were seen once. The receptor's source is a young man who had mild COVID-19 (a few samples of this study predate the infection). Cell type and time point are not known. The sample taken for sequencing was PBMCs or a T cell subset sorted from them (not recorded which). The chain is built from TRBV20-1 and TRBJ1-5, with TRBD1 matching 7 bases. The CDR3 protein is CSASPGGGQPQHF. DNA for the CDR3: TGCAGTGCTAGTCCCGGAGGGGGCCAGCCCCAGCATTTT.